This T cell receptor (beta chain) was sequenced during a study of blood T cell repertoires in COVID-19 (dated by TCRdb to 2018 to 2021). The study in broad terms: Samples from collaborators originated in the United States, Italy and Spain and spanned both the acute and convalescent phases of COVID-19. The material from the prospective study consisted of cDNA or gDNA derived from T cells, B-cell-depleted T cells, or PBMCs. Deeply sampled blood TCRbeta repertoires from subjects exposed to, actively infected with, or recovered from COVID-19 were included in the dataset. The repertoires were released in a freely available public database intended as a resource for research on the immune response to SARS-CoV-2. The samples were drawn from two sources: the first 160 participants of the ongoing ImmuneRACE study, and 950 to 1,500 subjects contributed by 6 global collaborators. A de-identified subject ID, COVID-19 status, age in years and sex were almost always included in the sample metadata. Where available, HLA class I and class II types were taken from metadata supplied by the sample provider and were not determined by assay-based typing. The paper's findings and limits, for the study overall: The amount of clinical and demographic metadata varied by source and participant and was provided uncurated.

Comment on this clone: Its antigen remains unidentified. No quality values exist for individual bases; no much larger clone is one base distant.

In Seattle, one collaborating source enrolled patients while the infection was active and tracked those patients longitudinally over the course of disease. Each collaborating institution followed its own protocols to collect whole blood in K2EDTA tubes. For TCRbeta analysis, collaborator samples were shipped as frozen whole blood, as isolated PBMCs, or as DNA extracted from either sample type. Trimming removed 0 bases from V and 0 bases from J, leaving 7 bases between the germline ends. The cysteine opens and the phenylalanine closes a CDR3 of 15 amino acids. Only CDR3 DNA is held: 45 bases, read in frame from base 1. CDR1 and CDR2 (SGDLS, YYNGEE) derive from the germline V gene. TCRbeta CDR3 regions were amplified from genomic DNA using the immunoSEQ Assay, a bias-controlled multiplex PCR. The published analysis was carried out like this. Within the assay, amplification of reference gene primers was used to estimate how many nucleated cells each sample contained. To quantify the absolute abundance of each unique TCRbeta CDR3 rearrangement, sequence reads were collapsed and filtered. For each sample, productive Simpson clonality was calculated as the square root of Simpson's diversity index across productive rearrangements. TCRdb took this table from immuneACCESS and kept in-frame rearrangements with V and J called. Such tables lack part of the clones; where checked against another copy, unresolved V genes explain under half of the gap, and the rest is unexplained. The DNA gave D and trimming, while V, J and clone size come from that table. The sample data list around 140,000 clones, and about 83% of these were observed just once. Of the sample, 8% to 9% is held by the ten largest clones.

This sequence was found in a man younger than 40 with COVID-19, enrolled during active disease. The chain couples TRBV9 to TRBJ1-3; there is no confident call for the D gene. The sample was peripheral blood. The sequenced DNA is TGTGCCAGCAGCGTAGAACAGCCCTCTGGAAACACCATATATTTT. Its protein reads: CASSVEQPSGNTIYF. Joined to the reference TRBV9 and TRBJ1-3 proteins, this CDR3 gives the full variable domain: DSGVTQTPKHLITATGQRVTLRCSPRSGDLSVYWYQQSLDQGLQFLIQYYNGEERAKGNILERFSAQQFPDLHSELNLSSLELGDSALYFCASSVEQPSGNTIYFGEGSWLTVV.